This TCR beta chain derives from a study of blood T cell repertoires in COVID-19. Original processing methods: Amplification of reference gene primers was used by the study to estimate nucleated cell counts. Using immunoSEQ multiplex PCR, the repertoire was profiled, and TCRdb retains in-frame clones only, with some absent. V and J calls plus clone size are reproduced from that table; the DNA served to infer D and trimming. The repertoire includes 140,000 or so clones, 80% of them detected once, and roughly 3.6% sits in the top ten. The germline V gene has CDR1 LGHNA and CDR2 YSLEER. Trimming shortened V by 0 bases and J by 6 bases, and 15 bases separated the two germline ends. CDR3 length: 16 amino acids.

Material: peripheral blood. This TCR was sampled from a man between 70 and 80 years old who had recovered from COVID-19. The chain recombines TRBV4-3 with TRBJ1-5; D gene ambiguous. The CDR3 nucleotides read TGCGCCAGCAGCCAAGAAGGTTATGCGGGAAGTCAGCCCCAGCATTTT. Its translation: CASSQEGYAGSQPQHF.